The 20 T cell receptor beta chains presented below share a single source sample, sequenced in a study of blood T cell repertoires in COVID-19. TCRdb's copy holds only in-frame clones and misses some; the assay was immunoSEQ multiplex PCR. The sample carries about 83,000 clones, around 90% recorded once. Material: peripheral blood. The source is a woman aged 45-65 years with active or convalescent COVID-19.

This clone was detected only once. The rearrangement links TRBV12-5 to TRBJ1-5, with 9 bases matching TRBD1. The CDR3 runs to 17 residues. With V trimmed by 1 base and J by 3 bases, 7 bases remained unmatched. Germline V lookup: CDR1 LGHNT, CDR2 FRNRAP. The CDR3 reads CASGLEQGAVINQPQHF. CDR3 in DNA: TGTGCTAGTGGTTTGGAACAGGGGGCTGTGATCAATCAGCCCCAGCATTTT. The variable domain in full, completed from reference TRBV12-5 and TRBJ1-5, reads DARVTQTPRHKVTEMGQEVTMRCQPILGHNTVFWYRQTMMQGLELLAYFRNRAPLDDSGMPKDRFSAEMPDATLATLKIQPSEPRDSAVYFCASGLEQGAVINQPQHFGDGTRLSIL.

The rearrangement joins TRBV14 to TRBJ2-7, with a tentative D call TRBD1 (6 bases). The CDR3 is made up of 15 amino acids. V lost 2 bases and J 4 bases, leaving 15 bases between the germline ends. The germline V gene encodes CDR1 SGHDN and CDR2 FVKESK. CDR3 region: CASSQYHDRPYEQYF. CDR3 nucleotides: TGTGCCAGCAGCCAATACCATGACAGGCCATACGAGCAGTACTTC.

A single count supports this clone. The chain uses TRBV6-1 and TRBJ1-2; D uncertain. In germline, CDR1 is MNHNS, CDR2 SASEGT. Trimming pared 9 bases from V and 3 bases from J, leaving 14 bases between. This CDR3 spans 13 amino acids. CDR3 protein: CASRGGDYYGYTF. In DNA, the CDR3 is TGTGCCAGTCGAGGAGGAGATTACTATGGCTACACCTTC.

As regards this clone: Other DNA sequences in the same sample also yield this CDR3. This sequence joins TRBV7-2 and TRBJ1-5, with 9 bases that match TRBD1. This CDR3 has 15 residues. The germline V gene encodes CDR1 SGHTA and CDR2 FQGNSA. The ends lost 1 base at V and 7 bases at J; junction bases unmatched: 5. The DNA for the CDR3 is TGTGCCAGCAGCTTAGGGGGACAGGGCTGGCAGCCCCAGCATTTT. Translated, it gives CASSLGGQGWQPQHF.

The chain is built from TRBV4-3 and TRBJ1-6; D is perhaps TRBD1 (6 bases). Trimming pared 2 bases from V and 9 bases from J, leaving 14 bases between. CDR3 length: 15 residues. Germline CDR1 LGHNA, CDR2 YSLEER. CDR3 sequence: CASSQLAGAGSPLHF. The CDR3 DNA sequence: TGCGCCAGCAGCCAACTGGCAGGGGCCGGTTCACCCCTCCACTTT.

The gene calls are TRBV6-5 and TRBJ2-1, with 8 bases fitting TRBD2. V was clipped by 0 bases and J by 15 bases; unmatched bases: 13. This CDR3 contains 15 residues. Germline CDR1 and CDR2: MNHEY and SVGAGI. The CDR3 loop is CASSYSEVPRGAWFF. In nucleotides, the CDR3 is TGTGCCAGCAGTTACTCTGAGGTACCGCGGGGGGCTTGGTTCTTC.

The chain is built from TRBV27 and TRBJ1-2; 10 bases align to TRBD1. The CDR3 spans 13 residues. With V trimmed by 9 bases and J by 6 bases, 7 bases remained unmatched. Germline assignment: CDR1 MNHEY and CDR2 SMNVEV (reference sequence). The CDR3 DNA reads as TGTGCCAGTATGGGACAGGGGAGCGATGGCTACACCTTC. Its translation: CASMGQGSDGYTF.

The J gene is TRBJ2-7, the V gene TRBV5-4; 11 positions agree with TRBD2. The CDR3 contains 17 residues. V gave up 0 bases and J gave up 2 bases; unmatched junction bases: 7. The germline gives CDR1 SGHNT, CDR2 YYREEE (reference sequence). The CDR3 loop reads CASSLAGGSGGAYEQYF. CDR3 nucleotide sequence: TGTGCCAGCAGCTTGGCCGGTGGTAGCGGGGGGGCCTACGAGCAGTACTTC.

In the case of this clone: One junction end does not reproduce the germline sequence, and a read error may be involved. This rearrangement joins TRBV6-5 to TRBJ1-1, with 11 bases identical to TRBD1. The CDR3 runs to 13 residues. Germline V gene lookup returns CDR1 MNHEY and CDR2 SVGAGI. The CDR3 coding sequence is TGTGCCAGCACCCCGGACAGGGGGCGCTTTCGGATCTTT. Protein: CASTPDRGRFRIF.

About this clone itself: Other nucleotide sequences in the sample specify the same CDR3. The CDR3 bases are TGTGCCAGCAGTCGGGCGGGGCCAGATACGCAGTATTTT. Its translation is CASSRAGPDTQYF. The rearrangement uses TRBV11-2 and TRBJ2-3; weak D call: TRBD2 (6 bases). CDR1 is SGHAT, CDR2 FQNNGV, per germline. The CDR3 is 13 amino acids. The V end was cut by 6 bases, the J end by 4 bases, with 11 bases between.

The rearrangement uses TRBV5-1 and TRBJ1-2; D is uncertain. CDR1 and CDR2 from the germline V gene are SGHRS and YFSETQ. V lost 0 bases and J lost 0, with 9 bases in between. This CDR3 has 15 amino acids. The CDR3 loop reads CASSLVPEPNYGYTF. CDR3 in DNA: TGCGCCAGCAGCTTGGTTCCAGAACCTAACTATGGCTACACCTTC.

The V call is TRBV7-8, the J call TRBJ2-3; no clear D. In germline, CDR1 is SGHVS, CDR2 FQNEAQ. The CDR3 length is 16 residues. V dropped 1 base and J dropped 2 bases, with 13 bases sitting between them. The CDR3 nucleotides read TGTGCCAGCAGCTTAGTTTCTGTCGTAAACACAGATACGCAGTATTTT. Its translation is CASSLVSVVNTDTQYF.

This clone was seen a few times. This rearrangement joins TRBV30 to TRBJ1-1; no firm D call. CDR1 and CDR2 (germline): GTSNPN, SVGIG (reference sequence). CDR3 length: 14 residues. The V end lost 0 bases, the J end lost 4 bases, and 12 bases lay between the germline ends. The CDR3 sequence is CAWSVGGAGTEAFF. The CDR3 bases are TGTGCCTGGAGTGTAGGCGGCGCGGGCACTGAAGCTTTCTTT.

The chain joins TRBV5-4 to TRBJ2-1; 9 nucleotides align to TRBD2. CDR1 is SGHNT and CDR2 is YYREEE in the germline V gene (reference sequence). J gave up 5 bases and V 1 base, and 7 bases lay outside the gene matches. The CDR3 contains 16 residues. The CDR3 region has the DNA TGTGCCAGCAGCTTGTCGCTAGCGGGGTCCGACAATGAGCAGTTCTTC. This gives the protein CASSLSLAGSDNEQFF. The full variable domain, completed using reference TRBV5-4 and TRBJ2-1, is ETGVTQSPTHLIKTRGQQVTLRCSSQSGHNTVSWYQQALGQGPQFIFQYYREEENGRGNFPPRFSGLQFPNYSSELNVNALELDDSALYLCASSLSLAGSDNEQFFGPGTRLTVL.

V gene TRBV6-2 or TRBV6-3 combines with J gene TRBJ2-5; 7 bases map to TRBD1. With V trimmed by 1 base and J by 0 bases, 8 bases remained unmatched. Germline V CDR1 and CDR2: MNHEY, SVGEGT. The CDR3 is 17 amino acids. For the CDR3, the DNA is TGTGCCAGCAGTTACTATCCCGGCAGGGGGAACCAAGAGACCCAGTACTTC. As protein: CASSYYPGRGNQETQYF.

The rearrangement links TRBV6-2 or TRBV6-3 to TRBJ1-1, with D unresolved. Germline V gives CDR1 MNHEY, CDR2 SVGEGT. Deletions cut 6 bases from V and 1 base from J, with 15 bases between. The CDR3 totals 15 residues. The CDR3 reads CASSRPEGRNTEAFF. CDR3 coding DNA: TGTGCCAGCAGCCGTCCGGAGGGAAGGAACACTGAAGCTTTCTTT.

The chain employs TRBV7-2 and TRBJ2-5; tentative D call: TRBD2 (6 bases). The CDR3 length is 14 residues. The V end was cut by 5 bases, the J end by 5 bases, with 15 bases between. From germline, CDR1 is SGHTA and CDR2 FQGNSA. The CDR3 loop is CASSPSTRRETQYF. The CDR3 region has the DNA TGTGCCAGCAGCCCTTCGACTAGGCGGGAGACCCAGTACTTC. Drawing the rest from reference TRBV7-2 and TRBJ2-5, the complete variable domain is GAGVSQSPSNKVTEKGKDVELRCDPISGHTALYWYRQSLGQGLEFLIYFQGNSAPDKSGLPSDRFSAERTGGSVSTLTIQRTQQEDSAVYLCASSPSTRRETQYFGPGTRLLVL.

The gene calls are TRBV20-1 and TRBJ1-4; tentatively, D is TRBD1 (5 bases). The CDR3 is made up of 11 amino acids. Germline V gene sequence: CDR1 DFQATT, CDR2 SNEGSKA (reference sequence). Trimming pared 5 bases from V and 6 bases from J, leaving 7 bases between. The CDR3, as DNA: TGCAGTGCTGGCAGGGATGAAAAACTGTTTTTT. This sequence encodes CSAGRDEKLFF.

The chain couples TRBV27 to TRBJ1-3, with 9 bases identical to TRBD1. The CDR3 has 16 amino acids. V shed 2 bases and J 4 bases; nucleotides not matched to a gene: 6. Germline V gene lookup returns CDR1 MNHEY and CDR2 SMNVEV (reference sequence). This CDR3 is CASSLSGQGIGNTIYF. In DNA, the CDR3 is TGTGCCAGCAGTTTAAGCGGACAGGGGATCGGAAACACCATATATTTT.

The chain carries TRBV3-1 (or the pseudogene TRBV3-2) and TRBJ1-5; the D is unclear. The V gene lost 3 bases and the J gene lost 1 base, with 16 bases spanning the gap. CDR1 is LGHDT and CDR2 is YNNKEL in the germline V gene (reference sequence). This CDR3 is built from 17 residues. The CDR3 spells CASSHYEPHRSNQPQHF. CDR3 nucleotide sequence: TGTGCCAGCAGCCACTATGAGCCGCATAGAAGCAATCAGCCCCAGCATTTT.